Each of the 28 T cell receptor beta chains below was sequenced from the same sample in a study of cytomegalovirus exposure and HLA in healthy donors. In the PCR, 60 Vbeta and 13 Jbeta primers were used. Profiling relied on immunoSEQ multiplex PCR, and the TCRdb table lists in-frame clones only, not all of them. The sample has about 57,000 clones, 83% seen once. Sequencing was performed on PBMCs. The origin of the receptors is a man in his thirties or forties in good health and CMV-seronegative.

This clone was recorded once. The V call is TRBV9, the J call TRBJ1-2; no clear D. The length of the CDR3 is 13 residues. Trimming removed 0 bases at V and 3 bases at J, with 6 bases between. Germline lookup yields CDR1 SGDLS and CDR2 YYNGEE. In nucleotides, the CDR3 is TGTGCCAGCAGCGTAGGAGGATACTATGGCTACACCTTC. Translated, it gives CASSVGGYYGYTF.

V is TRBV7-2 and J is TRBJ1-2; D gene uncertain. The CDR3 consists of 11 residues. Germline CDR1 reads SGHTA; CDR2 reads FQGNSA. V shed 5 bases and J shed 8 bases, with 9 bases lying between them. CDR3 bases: TGTGCCAGCAGCGAGCGACCAGGCTACACCTTC. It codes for CASSERPGYTF.

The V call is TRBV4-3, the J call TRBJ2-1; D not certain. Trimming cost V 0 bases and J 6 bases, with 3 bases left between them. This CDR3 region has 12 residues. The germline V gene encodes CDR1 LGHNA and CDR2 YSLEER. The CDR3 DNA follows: TGCGCCAGCAGCCAAGATCTCAATGAGCAGTTCTTC. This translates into CASSQDLNEQFF.

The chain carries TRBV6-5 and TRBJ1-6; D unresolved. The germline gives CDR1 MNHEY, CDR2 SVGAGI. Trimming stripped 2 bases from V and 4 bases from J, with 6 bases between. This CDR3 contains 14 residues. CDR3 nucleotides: TGTGCCAGCAGTTACGGGGAGTATAATTCACCCCTCCACTTT. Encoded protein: CASSYGEYNSPLHF.

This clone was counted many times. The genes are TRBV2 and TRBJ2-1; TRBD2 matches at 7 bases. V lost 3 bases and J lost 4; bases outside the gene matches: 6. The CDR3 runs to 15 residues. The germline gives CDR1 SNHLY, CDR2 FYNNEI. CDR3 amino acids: CASSEGGEWYNEQFF. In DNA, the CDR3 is TGTGCCAGCAGTGAGGGGGGGGAATGGTACAATGAGCAGTTCTTC. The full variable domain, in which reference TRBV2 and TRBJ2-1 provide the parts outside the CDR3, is EPEVTQTPSHQVTQMGQEVILRCVPISNHLYFYWYRQILGQKVEFLVSFYNNEISEKSEIFDDQFSVERPDGSNFTLKIRSTKLEDSAMYFCASSEGGEWYNEQFFGPGTRLTVL.

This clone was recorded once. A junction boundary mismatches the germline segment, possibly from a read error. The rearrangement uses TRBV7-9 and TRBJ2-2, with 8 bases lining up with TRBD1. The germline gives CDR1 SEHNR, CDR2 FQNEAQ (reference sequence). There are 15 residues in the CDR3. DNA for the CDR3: TGTTCCAGCAGCTTAGGACAGGGTAACACCGGGGAGCTGTTTTTT. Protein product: CSSSLGQGNTGELFF.

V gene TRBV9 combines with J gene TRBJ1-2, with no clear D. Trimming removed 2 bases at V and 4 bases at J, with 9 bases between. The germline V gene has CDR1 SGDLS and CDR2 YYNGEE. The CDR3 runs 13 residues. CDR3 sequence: CASSVDTGYGYTF. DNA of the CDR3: TGTGCCAGCAGCGTTGACACTGGCTATGGCTACACCTTC. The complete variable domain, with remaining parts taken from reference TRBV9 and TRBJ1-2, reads DSGVTQTPKHLITATGQRVTLRCSPRSGDLSVYWYQQSLDQGLQFLIQYYNGEERAKGNILERFSAQQFPDLHSELNLSSLELGDSALYFCASSVDTGYGYTFGSGTRLTVV.

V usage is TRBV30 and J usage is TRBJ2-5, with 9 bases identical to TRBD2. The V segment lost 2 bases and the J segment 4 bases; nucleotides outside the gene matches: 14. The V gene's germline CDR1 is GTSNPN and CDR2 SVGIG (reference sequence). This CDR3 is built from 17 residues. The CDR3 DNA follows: TGTGCCTGGAGTAAGGCGGGAGGGTCCGGGATGGGAGAGACCCAGTACTTC. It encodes CAWSKAGGSGMGETQYF.

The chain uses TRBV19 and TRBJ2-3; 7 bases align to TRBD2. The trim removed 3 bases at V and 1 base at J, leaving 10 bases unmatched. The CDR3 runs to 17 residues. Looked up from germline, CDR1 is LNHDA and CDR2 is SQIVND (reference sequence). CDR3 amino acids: CASSIPLWAGGTDTQYF. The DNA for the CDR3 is TGTGCCAGTAGTATCCCTCTGTGGGCGGGGGGCACAGATACGCAGTATTTT.

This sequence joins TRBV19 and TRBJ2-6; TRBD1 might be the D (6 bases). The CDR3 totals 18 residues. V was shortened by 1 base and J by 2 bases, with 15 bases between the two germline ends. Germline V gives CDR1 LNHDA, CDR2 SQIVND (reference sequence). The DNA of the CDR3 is TGTGCCAGTAGTATAGGTGGGCAGGGGAGTACTGGGGCCAACGTCCTGACTTTC. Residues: CASSIGGQGSTGANVLTF.

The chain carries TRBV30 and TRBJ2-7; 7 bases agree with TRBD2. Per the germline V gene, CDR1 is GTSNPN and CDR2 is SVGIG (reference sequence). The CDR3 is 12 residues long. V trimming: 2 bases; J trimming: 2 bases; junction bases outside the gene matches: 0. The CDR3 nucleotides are TGTGCCTGGAGTCGGGGGGCCTACGAGCAGTACTTC. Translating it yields CAWSRGAYEQYF.

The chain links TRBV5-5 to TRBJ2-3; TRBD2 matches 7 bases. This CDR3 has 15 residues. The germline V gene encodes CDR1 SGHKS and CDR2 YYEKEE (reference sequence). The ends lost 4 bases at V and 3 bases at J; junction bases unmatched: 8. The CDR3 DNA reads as TGTGCCAGCAGCGACGGCGGGAGTAGTACAGATACGCAGTATTTT. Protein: CASSDGGSSTDTQYF.

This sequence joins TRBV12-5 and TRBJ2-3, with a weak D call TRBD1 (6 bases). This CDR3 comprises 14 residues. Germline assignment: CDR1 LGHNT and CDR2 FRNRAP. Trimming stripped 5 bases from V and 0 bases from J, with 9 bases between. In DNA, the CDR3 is TGTGCTAGTGGTCCAGGACAGAGCACAGATACGCAGTATTTT. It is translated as CASGPGQSTDTQYF.

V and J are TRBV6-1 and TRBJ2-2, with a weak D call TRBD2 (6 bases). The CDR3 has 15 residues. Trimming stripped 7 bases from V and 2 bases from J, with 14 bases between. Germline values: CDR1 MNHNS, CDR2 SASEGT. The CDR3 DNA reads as TGTGCCAGCACTTGGACTAACGGAAACACCGGGGAGCTGTTTTTT. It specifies CASTWTNGNTGELFF.

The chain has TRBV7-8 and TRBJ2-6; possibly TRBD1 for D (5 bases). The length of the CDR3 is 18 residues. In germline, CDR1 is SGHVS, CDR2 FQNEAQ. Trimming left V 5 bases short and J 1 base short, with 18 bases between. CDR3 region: CASSMMGLDFSGANVLTF. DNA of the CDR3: TGTGCCAGCAGCATGATGGGGCTAGACTTTTCTGGGGCCAACGTCCTGACTTTC.

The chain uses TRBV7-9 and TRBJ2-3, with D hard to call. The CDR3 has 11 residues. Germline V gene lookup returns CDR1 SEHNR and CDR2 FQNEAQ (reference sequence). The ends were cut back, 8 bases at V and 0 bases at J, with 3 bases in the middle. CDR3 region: CASSSTDTQYF. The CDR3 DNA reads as TGTGCCAGCTCTAGCACAGATACGCAGTATTTT.

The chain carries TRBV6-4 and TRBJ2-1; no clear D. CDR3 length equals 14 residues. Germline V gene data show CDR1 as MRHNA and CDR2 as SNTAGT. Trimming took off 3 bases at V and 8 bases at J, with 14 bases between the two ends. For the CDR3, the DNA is TGTGCCAGCAGTGAAAACGCTGAGGTCGATGAGCAGTTCTTC. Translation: CASSENAEVDEQFF.

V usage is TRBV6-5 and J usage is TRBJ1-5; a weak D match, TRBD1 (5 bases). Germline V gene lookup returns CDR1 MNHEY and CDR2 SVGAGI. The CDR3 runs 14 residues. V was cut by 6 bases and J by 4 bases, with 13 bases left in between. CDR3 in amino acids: CASSPDSLNQPQHF. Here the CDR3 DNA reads TGTGCCAGCAGCCCTGACAGCCTTAATCAGCCCCAGCATTTT.

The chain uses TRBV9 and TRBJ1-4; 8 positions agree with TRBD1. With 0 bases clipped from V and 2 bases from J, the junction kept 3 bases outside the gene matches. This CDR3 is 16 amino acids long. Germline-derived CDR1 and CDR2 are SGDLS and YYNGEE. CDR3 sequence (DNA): TGTGCCAGCAGCGTAGGGACAGGGAGGACTAATGAAAAACTGTTTTTT. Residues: CASSVGTGRTNEKLFF.

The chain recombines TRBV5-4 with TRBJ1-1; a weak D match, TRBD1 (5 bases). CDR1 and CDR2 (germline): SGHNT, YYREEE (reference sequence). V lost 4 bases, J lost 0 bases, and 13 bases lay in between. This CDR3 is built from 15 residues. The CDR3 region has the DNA TGTGCCAGCAGCCCCGGGGGAAACTTGAACACTGAAGCTTTCTTT. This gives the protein CASSPGGNLNTEAFF.

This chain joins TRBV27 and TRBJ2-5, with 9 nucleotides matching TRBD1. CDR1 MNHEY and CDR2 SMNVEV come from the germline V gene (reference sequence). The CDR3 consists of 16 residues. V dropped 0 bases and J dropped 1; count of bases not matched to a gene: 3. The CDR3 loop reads CASSLSGDRAQETQYF. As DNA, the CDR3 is TGTGCCAGCAGTTTATCGGGGGACAGGGCCCAAGAGACCCAGTACTTC.

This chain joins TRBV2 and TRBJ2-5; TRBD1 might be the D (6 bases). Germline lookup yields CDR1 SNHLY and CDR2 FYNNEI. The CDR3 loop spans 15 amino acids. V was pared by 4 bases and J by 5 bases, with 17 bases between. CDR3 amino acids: CASSGVSGQRETQYF. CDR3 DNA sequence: TGTGCCAGCAGTGGCGTCTCAGGACAGCGGGAGACCCAGTACTTC.

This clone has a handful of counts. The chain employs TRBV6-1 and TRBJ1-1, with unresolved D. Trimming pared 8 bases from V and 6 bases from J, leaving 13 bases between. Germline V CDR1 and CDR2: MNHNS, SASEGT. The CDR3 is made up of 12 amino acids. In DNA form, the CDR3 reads TGTGCCAGCGGCGGGCAGAGACCTGAAGCTTTCTTT. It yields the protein CASGGQRPEAFF.

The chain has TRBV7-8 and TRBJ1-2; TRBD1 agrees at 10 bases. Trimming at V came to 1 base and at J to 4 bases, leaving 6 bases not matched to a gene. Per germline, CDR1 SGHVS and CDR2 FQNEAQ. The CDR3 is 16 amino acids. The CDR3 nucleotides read TGTGCCAGCAGCTTAGGTCTGACAGGGGGCGGCTATGGCTACACCTTC. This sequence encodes CASSLGLTGGGYGYTF.

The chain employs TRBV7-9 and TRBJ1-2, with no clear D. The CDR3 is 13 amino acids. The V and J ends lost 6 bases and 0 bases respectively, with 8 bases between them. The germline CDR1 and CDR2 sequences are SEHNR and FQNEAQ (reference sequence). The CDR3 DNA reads TGTGCCAGCAGGGAGGGAGCTAACTATGGCTACACCTTC. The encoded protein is CASREGANYGYTF.

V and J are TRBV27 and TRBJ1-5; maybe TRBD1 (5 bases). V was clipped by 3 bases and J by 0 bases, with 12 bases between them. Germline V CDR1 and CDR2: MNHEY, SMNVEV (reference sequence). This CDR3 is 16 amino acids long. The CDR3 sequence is CASSFRVPYSNQPQHF. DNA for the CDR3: TGTGCCAGCAGTTTCAGGGTGCCTTATAGCAATCAGCCCCAGCATTTT.

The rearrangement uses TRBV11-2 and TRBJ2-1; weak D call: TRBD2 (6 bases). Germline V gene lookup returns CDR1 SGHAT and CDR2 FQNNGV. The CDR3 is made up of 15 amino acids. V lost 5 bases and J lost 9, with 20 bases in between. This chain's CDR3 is CASSAPRGSPGEQFF. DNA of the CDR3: TGTGCCAGCAGCGCCCCCCGGGGGAGCCCGGGTGAGCAGTTCTTC. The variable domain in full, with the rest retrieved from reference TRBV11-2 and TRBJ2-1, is EAGVAQSPRYKIIEKRQSVAFWCNPISGHATLYWYQQILGQGPKLLIQFQNNGVVDDSQLPKDRFSAERLKGVDSTLKIQPAKLEDSAVYLCASSAPRGSPGEQFFGPGTRLTVL.

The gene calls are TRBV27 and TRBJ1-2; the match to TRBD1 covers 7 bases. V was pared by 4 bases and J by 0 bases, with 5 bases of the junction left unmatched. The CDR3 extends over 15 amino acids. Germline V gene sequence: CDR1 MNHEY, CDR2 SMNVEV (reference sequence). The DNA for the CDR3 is TGTGCCAGCAGTTCTCCTGGACAGGCTAACTATGGCTACACCTTC. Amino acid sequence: CASSSPGQANYGYTF.